These 20 T cell receptor beta chains share one sample of origin, sequenced in a study of PD-L1 blockade in urothelial cancer. TCRdb's copy holds only in-frame clones and misses some; the assay was immunoSEQ multiplex PCR. The sample lists 44,000 or so clones; around 80% were seen once. This sample comprised PBMCs, obtained around atezolizumab (anti-PD-L1) treatment. These receptor sequences come from a man between 65 and 79 years old with urothelial cancer.

The chain carries TRBV19 and TRBJ1-6; D is ambiguous. CDR1 is LNHDA and CDR2 is SQIVND in the germline V gene (reference sequence). Trimming took off 5 bases at V and 6 bases at J, with 11 bases between the two ends. The CDR3 runs to 14 residues. DNA of the CDR3: TGTGCCAGTAGTCCCCGGGAGTTTAATTCACCCCTCCACTTT. Protein: CASSPREFNSPLHF.

The V gene is TRBV5-1, the J gene TRBJ2-2; D is perhaps TRBD1 (6 bases). The V gene's germline CDR1 is SGHRS and CDR2 YFSETQ. Trimming took 4 bases from V and 3 from J, leaving 10 bases between them. The length of the CDR3 is 14 residues. The CDR3, as DNA: TGCGCCAGCAGCCAGACAGGTGACACCGGGGAGCTGTTTTTT. Translating it yields CASSQTGDTGELFF.

The table lists this clone with a count of one. The V gene is TRBV7-2, the J gene TRBJ1-4; 11 bases are shared with TRBD1. The V gene end was trimmed by 4 bases and the J gene end by 7 bases; junction bases not matched to a gene: 5. The CDR3 has 15 amino acids. CDR1 is SGHTA, CDR2 FQGNSA, per germline. In DNA form, the CDR3 reads TGTGCCAGCAGCTCCGGACAGGGGGCGCTTGAAAAACTGTTTTTT. This encodes CASSSGQGALEKLFF.

The chain combines TRBV9 with TRBJ2-3; 10 bases agree with TRBD2. CDR1 and CDR2 (germline): SGDLS, YYNGEE. With V trimmed by 4 bases and J by 1 base, 6 bases remained unmatched. The CDR3 sequence is 16 residues long. The CDR3 region is CASSWAGTSGTDTQYF. CDR3 nucleotides: TGTGCCAGCAGCTGGGCCGGGACTAGCGGCACAGATACGCAGTATTTT.

J is TRBJ2-5 and V is TRBV28; 7 positions agree with TRBD2. J lost 1 base, V lost 3 bases, and 8 bases had no gene match. The CDR3 spans 16 residues. Germline loops: CDR1 MDHEN, CDR2 SYDVKM. CDR3 sequence (DNA): TGTGCCAGCAGTTTCGGCCTAGCGGAGTCCCAAGAGACCCAGTACTTC. Encoded protein: CASSFGLAESQETQYF.

This rearrangement joins TRBV4-1 to TRBJ2-7; 9 bases fit TRBD2. CDR1 and CDR2 from the germline V gene are MGHRA and YSYEKL. The CDR3 totals 15 residues. The ends lost 3 bases at V and 7 bases at J; junction bases unmatched: 10. Here the CDR3 DNA reads TGCGCCAGCAGCCAGGGGGATAGCGGGGGCTGGGAGCAGTACTTC. It yields the protein CASSQGDSGGWEQYF.

This clone was picked up one time. The rearrangement joins TRBV10-3 to TRBJ2-1; no clear D gene. The CDR3 runs to 15 residues. Germline V CDR1 and CDR2: ENHRY, SYGVKD. V lost 4 bases and J lost 2, with 12 bases in between. The chain's CDR3 is CAISGGDDTYNEQFF. The DNA for the CDR3 is TGTGCCATCAGTGGAGGTGACGATACCTACAATGAGCAGTTCTTC.

This chain connects TRBV18 to TRBJ2-5, with D perhaps TRBD2 (6 bases). The V end lost 4 bases, the J end lost 1 base, and 13 bases lay between the germline ends. Germline V gene data show CDR1 as KGHSH and CDR2 as LQKENI. CDR3 length: 15 amino acids. The CDR3 nucleotides read TGTGCCAGCTCACGGTCTAGCGCACTCCAAGAGACCCAGTACTTC. Encoded protein: CASSRSSALQETQYF.

The chain recombines TRBV4-2 with TRBJ1-2, with D possibly being TRBD1 (6 bases). CDR3 length equals 15 residues. Deletions cut 4 bases from V and 5 bases from J, with 17 bases between. From germline, CDR1 is LGHNA and CDR2 YNFKEQ. CDR3 residues: CASSPSLEGGYGYTF. CDR3 sequence (DNA): TGTGCCAGCAGCCCAAGTTTAGAGGGGGGGTATGGCTACACCTTC.

The J gene is TRBJ2-5, the V gene TRBV5-1; no clear D. The V gene's germline CDR1 is SGHRS and CDR2 YFSETQ. The CDR3 spans 12 residues. The V gene lost 4 bases and the J gene lost 3 bases, with 7 bases spanning the gap. The CDR3 bases are TGCGCCAGCAGCCGGAGTGAAGAGACCCAGTACTTC. Its protein product is CASSRSEETQYF.

The gene calls are TRBV5-1 and TRBJ2-3; weak D call: TRBD2 (5 bases). Germline CDR1 is SGHRS and CDR2 is YFSETQ. V lost 2 bases, J lost 10 bases, and 14 bases lay in between. The CDR3 has 13 amino acids. CDR3 residues: CASSFDDGGPQYF. The DNA for the CDR3 is TGCGCCAGCAGCTTCGACGACGGAGGTCCGCAGTATTTT.

The chain recombines TRBV7-2 with TRBJ2-4; the D gene is possibly TRBD2 (6 bases). This CDR3 region has 17 residues. In germline, CDR1 is SGHTA, CDR2 FQGNSA. V lost 1 base and J lost 4, with 17 bases in between. In DNA form, the CDR3 reads TGTGCCAGCAGCTTAGACTTGGGGGGACTCTCAAAAAACATTCAGTACTTC. This encodes CASSLDLGGLSKNIQYF.

This chain joins TRBV5-4 and TRBJ2-2; a possible D gene is TRBD1 (7 bases). CDR3 length equals 16 residues. CDR1 SGHNT and CDR2 YYREEE come from the germline V gene (reference sequence). The V end lost 4 bases, the J end lost 5 bases, and 18 bases lay between the germline ends. In DNA form, the CDR3 reads TGTGCCAGCAGCCTCGACGGCAGGGGGAGGACCGGGGAGCTGTTTTTT. It yields the protein CASSLDGRGRTGELFF.

This clone was counted a single time. The rearrangement joins TRBV11-3 to TRBJ2-1; D may be TRBD1 (5 bases). The CDR3 extends over 16 amino acids. Trimming removed 2 bases from V and 2 bases from J, with 13 bases in between. Germline V gene lookup returns CDR1 SGHNT and CDR2 YENEEA. In DNA, the CDR3 is TGTGCCAGCAGCTTATGGACCACAGGCCCCTACAATGAGCAGTTCTTC. This codes for CASSLWTTGPYNEQFF.

The chain joins TRBV18 to TRBJ2-7, with a possible D match to TRBD2 (6 bases). Trimming left V 5 bases short and J 3 bases short, with 17 bases between. This CDR3 is built from 15 residues. Germline CDR1 is KGHSH and CDR2 is LQKENI. This CDR3 reads CASSIGGANFYEQYF. CDR3 nucleotide sequence: TGTGCCAGCTCAATTGGCGGGGCCAATTTCTACGAGCAGTACTTC.

The chain carries TRBV7-8 and TRBJ2-7; 13 nucleotides agree with TRBD2. Germline V CDR1 and CDR2: SGHVS, FQNEAQ. The CDR3 spans 15 residues. The V and J ends lost 4 bases and 6 bases, in that order; junction bases with no gene match: 6. The CDR3 here is CASSSVLAGGTEQYF. The CDR3 nucleotides are TGTGCCAGCAGCTCGGTACTAGCGGGAGGGACCGAGCAGTACTTC. The entire variable domain, with the rest obtained from reference TRBV7-8 and TRBJ2-7, is as follows: GAGVSQSPRYKVAKRGQDVALRCDPISGHVSLFWYQQALGQGPEFLTYFQNEAQLDKSGLPSDRFFAERPEGSVSTLKIQRTQQEDSAVYLCASSSVLAGGTEQYFGPGTRLTVT.

The chain couples TRBV28 to TRBJ2-2; D remains ambiguous. Germline loops: CDR1 MDHEN, CDR2 SYDVKM. Trimming removed 2 bases at V and 6 bases at J, with 4 bases between. There are 12 residues in the CDR3. CDR3 in DNA: TGTGCCAGCAGTTTAGGAGCCGGGGAGCTGTTTTTT. Its translation: CASSLGAGELFF.

This clone was recorded a few times. This chain connects TRBV28 to TRBJ2-7, with a weak D call TRBD1 (6 bases). Germline V gene lookup returns CDR1 MDHEN and CDR2 SYDVKM. The V and J ends lost 5 bases and 2 bases respectively, with 13 bases between them. CDR3 length: 14 amino acids. The CDR3 DNA reads TGTGCCAGCAGTCTGGGAAGGACAGCCTACGAGCAGTACTTC. Protein product: CASSLGRTAYEQYF.

This chain uses TRBV5-8 with TRBJ1-2, with a tentative D call TRBD1 (5 bases). From germline, CDR1 is SGHTS and CDR2 YDEGEE. Deletions cut 0 bases from V and 7 bases from J, with 13 bases between. The CDR3 consists of 14 residues. The CDR3 spells CASSLGQGVGGYTF. CDR3 in DNA: TGTGCCAGCAGCTTGGGTCAGGGCGTAGGTGGCTACACCTTC. The entire variable domain, with the rest obtained from reference TRBV5-8 and TRBJ1-2, is as follows: EAGVTQSPTHLIKTRGQQATLRCSPISGHTSVYWYQQALGLGLQFLLWYDEGEERNRGNFPPRFSGRQFPNYSSELNVNALELEDSALYLCASSLGQGVGGYTFGSGTRLTVV.

This chain links TRBV19 with TRBJ1-1; unclear D gene. The CDR3 length is 14 residues. With 3 bases removed from V and 7 bases from J, the gap between germline ends came to 15 bases. CDR1 is LNHDA and CDR2 is SQIVND in the germline V gene (reference sequence). The CDR3 reads CASSMVSGQSEAFF. CDR3 DNA: TGTGCCAGTAGTATGGTGTCAGGTCAAAGTGAAGCTTTCTTT.